This T cell receptor (beta chain) was retrieved from a study of T cell responses to AZD1222 COVID-19 vaccine (dated by TCRdb to 2020 to 2023). For context, the study as a whole: Because spike-specific TCR depth and breadth did not differ between the two schedules, AZD1222 recipients who got a second dose at roughly 4 weeks were pooled with those who got a second dose at roughly 12 weeks. TCR sequencing was performed for 230 to 250 trial participants, of whom some 200 were given two doses of AZD1222 and around 25 were given two doses of MenACWY control vaccine. Trial participants were enrolled by age into 18-55, 56-69 and 70-plus year subgroups, with 148, 28 and 57 TCR-sequenced participants respectively. Broad study findings and their caveats: Because no day 14 peak-response samples were available, repertoires were characterized only after the peak T cell response. The whole spike protein was spanned by vaccine-associated CD4 TCRs, and dominant responses were seen in regions 160-218 and 743-854. A significant rise in spike-specific TCR breadth and depth was observed after two AZD1222 doses relative to day 0 and relative to MenACWY recipients. Reportedly, almost half of the unique spike-specific TCRs recognized epitopes lying outside the regions that are mutated in the B.1.351 and B.1.1.7 variants. The 56-69-year group was small, and its depth increase did not reach significance, likely because of low power. Only a handful of AZD1222 recipients were SARS-CoV-2 seropositive at baseline, limiting conclusions about previously exposed vaccinees. Most participants were white British and females outnumbered males, and the authors suggested that clonal diversity may have been underestimated.

In the paper's terms, the time point label means: baseline before first vaccination. Vaccinee samples came from UK trials COV001 and COV002, including a single-blind randomized controlled phase 2/3 trial of AZD1222 (ChAdOx1 nCoV-19) in healthy adults. For TCRbeta chain sequencing, PBMC samples from trial participants were taken at day 0 and at day 28 after the second dose. The CDR3 regions of human TCRbeta chains were analyzed by immunosequencing. The original pipeline was this. TCRs in the repertoires were compared against a reference library of SARS-CoV-2-specific TCRs that had been generated with the MIRA antigen-specificity platform. Breadth meant the fraction of unique TCRs that were SARS-CoV-2-associated, whereas depth meant the fraction of total T cells that were SARS-CoV-2-associated. Using the MIRA data, each spike-specific TCR was mapped to the spike region that the TCR reacts to and placed in a CD4 or CD8 class. Log10-transformed breadth and depth values were compared by one-way ANOVA with Sidak's multiple comparisons tests. TCRdb limited this immuneACCESS table to in-frame rearrangements with V and J called. A share of clones is missing; checked studies link under half to unresolved V genes, and the rest is unexplained. Clone size and V and J calls were adopted from that table, with D and trimming inferred from the DNA. This sample holds approximately 190,000 clones; more than 75% were observed only once. In total, the top ten clones hold nearly 1% of the sample.

A single count supports this clone. What antigen it recognizes has not been identified. Base qualities are not at hand, and no much larger clone is one base apart. The germline V gene provides CDR1 SGHRS and CDR2 YFSETQ. The CDR3 starts with the cysteine, ends with the phenylalanine, and has 17 residues. Just the 51-base CDR3 DNA is kept, in frame starting at base 1. V ends up 4 bases short and J 2 bases short, with an unmatched junction base count of 10. The TCR was taken from an adult in good health. The chain is assembled from TRBV5-1 and TRBJ2-2; 8 bases in the junction line up with TRBD2. Sequenced here: peripheral blood, sampled on day 0 of AZD1222 vaccination. The bases read TGCGCCAGCAGCCCCACGGGGCTAGCGGGTAACACCGGGGAGCTGTTTTTT. Translated, this gives CASSPTGLAGNTGELFF.